The clone carrying this T cell receptor (beta chain) was recorded a few times. Its target is unknown. This sample is drawn from a study of T cell repertoires in cytomegalovirus infection. The V gene's germline CDR1 is SEHNR and CDR2 FQNEAQ (reference sequence). The CDR3 loop spans 16 amino acids. Trimming removed 4 bases at V and 0 bases at J, with 13 bases between. TCRdb reanalysed the reads using MiXCR and keeps one entry per CDR3 protein. The table includes approximately 730,000 distinct CDR3 sequences, 25% to 35% detected once. The sequence was obtained from a human donor in good health (CMV status not recorded). Some clones in this sample may be carry-over from other donors' samples. The starting material was cultured CD8+ T cells from PBMCs, obtained from culture after CMV antigen stimulation. The genes are TRBV7-9 and TRBJ2-1; D might be TRBD1 (5 bases). CDR3 sequence: CASSSIRASSYNEQFF. In DNA form, the CDR3 reads TGTGCCAGCAGCTCCATCAGGGCGAGCTCCTACAATGAGCAGTTCTTC.